One sample yielded the 7 T cell receptor beta chains listed below, sequenced in a study of blood T cell repertoires in COVID-19 (dated by TCRdb to between 2020 and 2021). Libraries were prepared through the immunoSEQ multiplex PCR assay. TCRdb limited this immuneACCESS table to in-frame rearrangements with V and J called. A share of clones is missing; checked studies link under half to unresolved V genes, and the rest is unexplained. This sample comprises more than 200,000 clones, approximately 89% of them detected only once. Less than 4% of the sample is in the top ten clones. Sequenced: PBMCs or T cells enriched from blood (not recorded which). These receptors were collected from a woman aged 25 to 39 with acute COVID-19.

The chain employs TRBV11-2 and TRBJ1-2; D gene ambiguous. The CDR3 is made up of 13 amino acids. The germline V and J ends were trimmed by 3 bases and 5 bases, with 10 bases remaining between them. Germline values: CDR1 SGHAT, CDR2 FQNNGV. The CDR3 region has the DNA TGTGCCAGCAGCTTGAGGGAGACTTATGGCTACACCTTC. Translating it yields CASSLRETYGYTF.

This clone was found once. The chain uses TRBV5-5 and TRBJ1-2; 7 bases fit TRBD1. Germline V lookup: CDR1 SGHKS, CDR2 YYEKEE (reference sequence). CDR3 length: 15 residues. Germline trimming cut 4 bases from V and 9 bases from J; bases unmatched to any gene: 15. Here the CDR3 reads CASSHGTDLWLSYTF. The CDR3 nucleotides are TGTGCCAGCAGCCACGGGACAGATTTATGGTTGAGCTACACCTTC.

This chain uses TRBV15 with TRBJ2-3, with D maybe TRBD1 (6 bases). Trimming removed 5 bases at V and 0 bases at J, with 15 bases between. This CDR3 region has 16 residues. Germline assignment: CDR1 LNHNV and CDR2 YYDKDF (reference sequence). CDR3 nucleotides: TGTGCCACCAGCCTTCAACCCCAGGGGAGCACAGATACGCAGTATTTT. It translates to CATSLQPQGSTDTQYF.

The genes are TRBV7-9 and TRBJ1-5; D ambiguous. V was clipped by 5 bases and J by 5 bases, with 10 bases between them. Germline V gene lookup returns CDR1 SEHNR and CDR2 FQNEAQ (reference sequence). This CDR3 spans 13 amino acids. The CDR3 region has the DNA TGTGCCAGCAGCCGGTCCCAGGATCAGCCCCAGCATTTT. Amino acid sequence: CASSRSQDQPQHF.

The rearrangement uses TRBV9 and TRBJ1-1; 9 bases map to TRBD1. V lost 2 bases, J lost 7 bases, and 6 bases stayed unmatched. Germline lookup yields CDR1 SGDLS and CDR2 YYNGEE. The CDR3 contains 14 residues. The CDR3 DNA reads TGTGCCAGCAGCGTGGGACAGGGTGGTATTGAAGCTTTCTTT. This codes for CASSVGQGGIEAFF.

This chain uses TRBV1 with TRBJ2-3; the D call TRBD2 from the table was never checked on the DNA. TRBV1 is flagged as a pseudogene. CDR3 length: 15 amino acids. CDR3 nucleotides: TGCACCAGGCGTCTAGCGGGGTTTAGCACAGATACGCAGTATTTT. This translates into CTRRLAGFSTDTQYF.

The chain joins TRBV5-1 to TRBJ2-5; D uncertain. Trimming took off 0 bases at V and 5 bases at J, with 14 bases between the two ends. Germline V lookup: CDR1 SGHRS, CDR2 YFSETQ. The CDR3 extends over 15 amino acids. Here the CDR3 DNA reads TGCGCCAGCAGCTTGGTCACAGCTCGTGGGGAGACCCAGTACTTC. Amino acid sequence: CASSLVTARGETQYF.